Listed here are 20 T cell receptor beta chains from one sample, sequenced in a study of T cell responses to AZD1222 COVID-19 vaccine. Measured with immunoSEQ multiplex PCR; TCRdb has only the in-frame clones, and not every one. The sample comprises over 100,000 clones, around 89% of which are singletons, and less than 4% rests with the top ten. The material was peripheral blood, obtained on day 0 of AZD1222 vaccination. The receptors derive from an adult in good health.

The J gene is TRBJ2-1, the V gene TRBV5-1; TRBD2 matches 13 bases. This CDR3 is 18 amino acids long. V was clipped by 4 bases and J by 5 bases; unmatched bases: 12. Germline V gene data show CDR1 as SGHRS and CDR2 as YFSETQ. The CDR3 reads CASSPDIPGLAGNNEQFF. CDR3 nucleotides: TGCGCCAGCAGCCCTGATATACCGGGACTAGCGGGAAACAATGAGCAGTTCTTC.

The chain recombines TRBV7-9 with TRBJ2-6, with D possibly matching TRBD1 (6 bases). This CDR3 region has 19 residues. V lost 2 bases to trimming and J lost 3 bases, with 20 bases between them. Germline loops: CDR1 SEHNR, CDR2 FQNEAQ (reference sequence). The CDR3: CASSLRRLMGAVGANVLTF. In nucleotides, the CDR3 is TGTGCCAGCAGCTTAAGGCGGTTAATGGGGGCGGTTGGGGCCAACGTCCTGACTTTC.

This clone appeared once. This chain connects TRBV19 to TRBJ1-5; D is unclear. This CDR3 spans 14 amino acids. Germline V gene data show CDR1 as LNHDA and CDR2 as SQIVND (reference sequence). Trimming stripped 0 bases from V and 6 bases from J, with 9 bases between. CDR3 bases: TGTGCCAGTAGTATAGACAGCCAAGGTCAGCCCCAGCATTTT. Amino acids: CASSIDSQGQPQHF.

The V call is TRBV6-5, the J call TRBJ2-7; 10 bases map to TRBD1. Germline CDR1 reads MNHEY; CDR2 reads SVGAGI. J gave up 3 bases and V 0 bases, and 2 bases lay outside the gene matches. The CDR3 runs 15 residues. The CDR3 here is CASSYSGTGVYEQYF. CDR3 bases: TGTGCCAGCAGTTACTCGGGGACAGGGGTCTACGAGCAGTACTTC.

The table lists this clone with a few counts. The rearrangement uses TRBV14 and TRBJ2-7; TRBD2 is a possible D gene (5 bases). This CDR3 comprises 12 residues. Germline CDR1 SGHDN, CDR2 FVKESK. The V end was cut by 2 bases, the J end by 7 bases, with 9 bases between. The CDR3 region is CASSQLAIEQYF. CDR3 nucleotides: TGTGCCAGCAGCCAACTAGCCATAGAGCAGTACTTC.

The chain employs TRBV20-1 and TRBJ2-1; D ambiguous. V was trimmed by 3 bases and J by 5 bases, leaving 5 bases between them. The germline V gene has CDR1 DFQATT and CDR2 SNEGSKA (reference sequence). The CDR3 is made up of 11 amino acids. The CDR3 nucleotides are TGCAGTGCTAGTAATAACAATGAGCAGTTCTTC. Its translation: CSASNNNEQFF.

The chain couples TRBV7-2 to TRBJ2-7; maybe TRBD2 (6 bases). The length of the CDR3 is 15 residues. Trimming left V 3 bases short and J 1 base short, with 13 bases between. The V gene's germline CDR1 is SGHTA and CDR2 FQGNSA. The CDR3 DNA sequence: TGTGCCAGCAGCTTGTTTGGCGGGACTTCCTACGAGCAGTACTTC. Translating it yields CASSLFGGTSYEQYF.

This clone came up once. The V gene is TRBV9, the J gene TRBJ1-4; D is perhaps TRBD1 (6 bases). V was cut by 4 bases and J by 8 bases, with 24 bases left in between. The CDR3 covers 17 residues. From germline, CDR1 is SGDLS and CDR2 YYNGEE. CDR3 in amino acids: CASSSQQSTGIIEKLFF. The CDR3 DNA sequence: TGTGCCAGCAGCTCACAACAGTCCACAGGGATCATCGAAAAACTGTTTTTT.

The CDR3 region has the DNA TGTGCCAGTAGTATAAGGACAGAAAGGGGTAATTCACCCCTCCACTTT. Translating gives CASSIRTERGNSPLHF. This chain links TRBV19 with TRBJ1-6, with D possibly being TRBD1 (6 bases). The CDR3 consists of 16 residues. Germline V gene lookup returns CDR1 LNHDA and CDR2 SQIVND (reference sequence). Trimming cost V 2 bases and J 6 bases, with 14 bases left between them. Full variable domain (remainder filled in from reference TRBV19 and TRBJ1-6): DGGITQSPKYLFRKEGQNVTLSCEQNLNHDAMYWYRQDPGQGLRLIYYSQIVNDFQKGDIAEGYSVSREKKESFPLTVTSAQKNPTAFYLCASSIRTERGNSPLHFGNGTRLTVT.

The V call is TRBV19, the J call TRBJ1-2; 7 nucleotides align to TRBD1. This CDR3 spans 17 amino acids. V trimming: 0 bases; J trimming: 2 bases; junction bases outside the gene matches: 9. Germline V gene lookup returns CDR1 LNHDA and CDR2 SQIVND (reference sequence). Here the CDR3 reads CASSIDAGTADNYGYTF. The CDR3 DNA follows: TGTGCCAGTAGTATAGATGCAGGGACAGCGGACAACTATGGCTACACCTTC.

J is TRBJ1-2 and V is TRBV7-3; a weak D match, TRBD1 (6 bases). V lost 5 bases, J lost 6 bases, and 10 bases lay in between. The CDR3 is 12 residues long. CDR1 and CDR2 from the germline V gene are SGHTA and FQGTGA. CDR3 sequence: CASSDTGHGYTF. CDR3 in DNA: TGTGCCAGCAGCGATACAGGGCATGGCTACACCTTC.

This chain uses TRBV6-5 with TRBJ1-5; TRBD1 agrees at 7 bases. V lost 6 bases, J lost 4 bases, and 9 bases stayed unmatched. The germline V gene encodes CDR1 MNHEY and CDR2 SVGAGI. The CDR3 is made up of 15 amino acids. The CDR3: CASSPGGGWNQPQHF. The CDR3 region has the DNA TGTGCCAGCAGCCCAGGGGGGGGTTGGAATCAGCCCCAGCATTTT.

The genes are TRBV7-6 and TRBJ1-1; D not certain. The CDR3 extends over 13 amino acids. V shed 3 bases and J shed 1 base, with 6 bases lying between them. The germline gives CDR1 SGHVS, CDR2 FNYEAQ. In DNA form, the CDR3 reads TGTGCCAGCAGCTTTAACAGGAACACTGAAGCTTTCTTT. Translated, it gives CASSFNRNTEAFF. The full variable domain, in which reference TRBV7-6 and TRBJ1-1 provide the parts outside the CDR3, is GAGVSQSPRYKVTKRGQDVALRCDPISGHVSLYWYRQALGQGPEFLTYFNYEAQQDKSGLPNDRFSAERPEGSISTLTIQRTEQRDSAMYRCASSFNRNTEAFFGQGTRLTVV.

This chain uses TRBV2 with TRBJ1-3, with no clear D. The CDR3 consists of 14 residues. Germline V CDR1 and CDR2: SNHLY, FYNNEI. The V end lost 6 bases, the J end lost 4 bases, and 13 bases lay between the germline ends. CDR3 DNA sequence: TGTGCCAGCAGCTTCACAGAGGCAGGAAACACCATATATTTT. Amino acids: CASSFTEAGNTIYF.

The rearrangement links TRBV19 to TRBJ1-2; no clear D gene. Trimming took off 0 bases at V and 6 bases at J, with 14 bases between the two ends. The CDR3 is 15 residues long. Per germline, CDR1 LNHDA and CDR2 SQIVND (reference sequence). The CDR3 region has the DNA TGTGCCAGTAGTATAGATGGGCCAAACCCAAATGGCTACACCTTC. This sequence encodes CASSIDGPNPNGYTF. Full variable domain (missing parts from reference TRBV19 and TRBJ1-2): DGGITQSPKYLFRKEGQNVTLSCEQNLNHDAMYWYRQDPGQGLRLIYYSQIVNDFQKGDIAEGYSVSREKKESFPLTVTSAQKNPTAFYLCASSIDGPNPNGYTFGSGTRLTVV.

As regards this clone: It is unclear where the CDR3 begins or ends on the DNA, so no DNA is shown, and the CDR3 is as TCRdb lists it. The V gene is TRBV19, the J gene TRBJ1-3; TRBD1, the D gene given by the table, was not confirmed from the DNA. The CDR3 has 15 residues if both end residues are counted. Germline-derived CDR1 and CDR2 are LNHDA and SQIVND (reference sequence). CDR3 region: CASTSVVQGRNTIYF.

The CDR3 DNA follows: TGTGCCACCAGCAGAGCCGTGAACACTGAAGCTTTCTTT. Translation gives CATSRAVNTEAFF. The chain has TRBV15 and TRBJ1-1, with unresolved D. Germline CDR1 and CDR2: LNHNV and YYDKDF (reference sequence). Trimming took 1 base from V and 0 from J, leaving 3 bases between them. The CDR3 is made up of 13 amino acids.

The rearrangement links TRBV11-2 to TRBJ1-1; D not resolved. In germline, CDR1 is SGHAT, CDR2 FQNNGV. Trimming left V 3 bases short and J 6 bases short, with 8 bases between. CDR3 size: 12 residues. The CDR3 reads CASSFISAEAFF. The CDR3 DNA follows: TGTGCCAGCAGCTTTATAAGCGCTGAAGCTTTCTTT.

The count of this clone is one. The CDR3 protein is CASSEGPPTARNEQFF. The CDR3 DNA is TGTGCCAGCAGCGAGGGGCCCCCAACAGCTCGGAATGAGCAGTTCTTC. The rearrangement links TRBV9 to TRBJ2-1; D is perhaps TRBD1 (5 bases). CDR1 is SGDLS, CDR2 YYNGEE, per germline. The CDR3 contains 16 residues. V was trimmed by 3 bases and J by 7 bases, leaving 20 bases between them.

The V and J genes are TRBV7-3 and TRBJ1-1; D may be TRBD1 (5 bases). This CDR3 region has 15 residues. Germline CDR1 reads SGHTA; CDR2 reads FQGTGA. The V end lost 2 bases, the J end lost 5 bases, and 15 bases lay between the germline ends. CDR3 coding DNA: TGTGCCAGCAGCTTAGGTGCAGGGCCGGGGACTGAAGCTTTCTTT. Protein product: CASSLGAGPGTEAFF.